The 23 T cell receptor beta chains given below trace back to one sample, sequenced in a study of long-term antiretroviral therapy in people with HIV. Researchers ran immunoSEQ v3.0 at survey level. TCRdb's table, derived via immunoSEQ multiplex PCR, lists solely in-frame clones and lacks some. The sample consists of about 16,000 clones, over 70% of them appearing once. The material sequenced was unsorted PBMCs, taken 1.5 years before starting antiretroviral therapy. Receptor source: a woman aged 50 to 60 with HIV.

CDR3: CASSPIAGFRGEQFF. The CDR3 bases are TGTGCCAGCTCACCAATAGCGGGGTTCCGCGGGGAGCAGTTCTTC. The V call is TRBV18, the J call TRBJ2-1; 8 bases agree with TRBD2. The CDR3 sequence is 15 residues long. CDR1 is KGHSH, CDR2 LQKENI, per germline. The ends lost 2 bases at V and 10 bases at J; junction bases unmatched: 10.

Only a few counts were recorded for this clone. This chain connects TRBV11-2 to TRBJ2-7; D gene ambiguous. The CDR3 is 14 amino acids. CDR1 and CDR2 (germline): SGHAT, FQNNGV. Trimming pared 3 bases from V and 1 base from J, leaving 10 bases between. The CDR3 spells CASSFVIRSYEQYF. CDR3 DNA sequence: TGTGCCAGCAGCTTCGTCATCAGGTCCTACGAGCAGTACTTC.

This chain links TRBV14 with TRBJ1-1; D might be TRBD1 (6 bases). Trimming took off 4 bases at V and 2 bases at J, with 11 bases between the two ends. In germline, CDR1 is SGHDN, CDR2 FVKESK. The CDR3 loop spans 14 amino acids. As DNA, the CDR3 is TGTGCCAGCAGCCTGGGACACGTAAACACTGAAGCTTTCTTT. Translation: CASSLGHVNTEAFF.

The CDR3 is CATALRTGMNTEAFF. In nucleotides, the CDR3 is TGTGCCACCGCGTTACGGACGGGGATGAACACTGAAGCTTTCTTT. The gene calls are TRBV13 and TRBJ1-1; no firm D call. Germline V lookup: CDR1 PRHDT, CDR2 FYEKMQ (reference sequence). The CDR3 is 15 residues long. V was cut by 10 bases and J by 0 bases, with 18 bases left in between.

This rearrangement joins TRBV5-1 to TRBJ1-5; D perhaps matches TRBD1 (6 bases). The germline gives CDR1 SGHRS, CDR2 YFSETQ. V lost 4 bases, J lost 8 bases, and 19 bases lay in between. This CDR3 comprises 15 residues. In DNA form, the CDR3 reads TGCGCCAGCAGCCCTACCCAGGGGAGTGGGGAGCCCCAGCATTTT. Residues: CASSPTQGSGEPQHF.

This chain uses TRBV19 with TRBJ2-3; D is undetermined. Germline loops: CDR1 LNHDA, CDR2 SQIVND (reference sequence). The length of the CDR3 is 11 residues. Deletions cut 7 bases from V and 6 bases from J, with 8 bases between. CDR3 loop: CASTNMDTQYF. DNA of the CDR3: TGTGCCAGTACCAATATGGATACGCAGTATTTT. Full variable domain (outside the CDR3, taken from reference TRBV19 and TRBJ2-3): DGGITQSPKYLFRKEGQNVTLSCEQNLNHDAMYWYRQDPGQGLRLIYYSQIVNDFQKGDIAEGYSVSREKKESFPLTVTSAQKNPTAFYLCASTNMDTQYFGPGTRLTVL.

The chain employs TRBV6-6 and TRBJ2-7, with unresolved D. This CDR3 spans 12 amino acids. In germline, CDR1 is MNHNY, CDR2 SVGAGI (reference sequence). V dropped 4 bases and J dropped 3 bases, with 7 bases sitting between them. The CDR3 nucleotides are TGTGCCAGCAGTTCCCAGGACTACGAGCAGTACGTC. Protein sequence: CASSSQDYEQYV.

The V gene is TRBV30, the J gene TRBJ1-1; D is unclear. Trimming stripped 4 bases from V and 8 bases from J, with 8 bases between. The CDR3 runs to 10 residues. Germline-derived CDR1 and CDR2 are GTSNPN and SVGIG (reference sequence). CDR3 loop: CAWKGREAFF. DNA for the CDR3: TGTGCCTGGAAGGGCCGGGAAGCTTTCTTT.

V gene TRBV6-6 combines with J gene TRBJ1-5; 7 bases agree with TRBD1. This CDR3 comprises 15 residues. After removal of 4 bases from V and 0 bases from J, the junction contained 3 bases not matched to a gene. Germline V gene sequence: CDR1 MNHNY, CDR2 SVGAGI (reference sequence). The CDR3 here is CASSSTGTSNQPQHF. In DNA form, the CDR3 reads TGTGCCAGCAGTTCGACAGGGACTAGCAATCAGCCCCAGCATTTT.

The chain joins TRBV6-1 to TRBJ2-7, with no clear D. Looked up from germline, CDR1 is MNHNS and CDR2 is SASEGT. The V and J ends lost 1 base and 4 bases respectively, with 14 bases between them. The CDR3 runs to 15 residues. The CDR3 reads CASSEGLSTPYEQYV. The CDR3 DNA is TGTGCCAGCAGTGAAGGGTTGTCGACTCCTTACGAGCAGTACGTC.

This chain links TRBV2 with TRBJ2-1; unclear D gene. The CDR3 runs to 17 residues. The germline V gene has CDR1 SNHLY and CDR2 FYNNEI. The germline V and J ends were trimmed by 1 base and 7 bases, with 20 bases remaining between them. The DNA for the CDR3 is TGTGCCAGCAGTGAAGGTCCCCCTGTCTTCTTGATGAATGAGCAGTTCTTC. Amino acids: CASSEGPPVFLMNEQFF.

The genes are TRBV19 and TRBJ1-2; tentatively, D is TRBD1 (5 bases). V was cut by 7 bases and J by 1 base, with 10 bases left in between. Germline values: CDR1 LNHDA, CDR2 SQIVND (reference sequence). This CDR3 spans 13 amino acids. The CDR3 is CASKIRGNYGYTF. The CDR3 nucleotides read TGTGCCAGTAAGATAAGGGGTAACTATGGCTACACCTTC.

Concerning this clone itself: The junction shows a germline mismatch at one end, possibly a read error. The V gene is TRBV27, the J gene TRBJ2-3; TRBD2 aligns across 8 bases. The CDR3 covers 13 residues. CDR1 is MNHEY and CDR2 is SMNVEV in the germline V gene (reference sequence). Here the CDR3 reads CASRFGGVDTQYF. The CDR3, as DNA: TGTGCCAGCCGTTTCGGGGGGGTGGATACGCAGTATTTT.

This clone was seen a handful of times. The chain joins TRBV7-3 to TRBJ2-5; tentative D call: TRBD2 (7 bases). In germline, CDR1 is SGHTA, CDR2 FQGTGA. V lost 3 bases and J 2 bases, leaving 13 bases between the germline ends. The CDR3 has 15 residues. DNA for the CDR3: TGTGCCAGCAGCTTGACGGGGGGCCCACAAGAGACCCAGTACTTC. Residues: CASSLTGGPQETQYF.

This chain connects TRBV6-5 to TRBJ2-5, with 10 bases identical to TRBD2. V was clipped by 6 bases and J by 5 bases; unmatched bases: 9. The germline gives CDR1 MNHEY, CDR2 SVGAGI. CDR3 length: 15 amino acids. DNA of the CDR3: TGTGCCAGCAGCCGGACTAGCGGTTCTAGGGAGACCCAGTACTTC. Amino acids: CASSRTSGSRETQYF.

The chain carries TRBV23-1 and TRBJ2-2; D uncertain. TRBV23-1 is recorded as an ORF, its role being uncertain. The V end lost 6 bases, the J end lost 0 bases, and 11 bases lay between the germline ends. This CDR3 is built from 15 residues. This chain's CDR3 is CASSPGCANTGELFF. In DNA, the CDR3 is TGCGCCAGCAGCCCGGGCTGCGCGAACACCGGGGAGCTGTTTTTT.

This clone was seen a handful of times. The CDR3 DNA follows: TGTGCCAGCAGCCTCGCCGTAGGTTTACCCCTCCACTTT. It yields the protein CASSLAVGLPLHF. The chain couples TRBV7-9 to TRBJ1-6; D is unclear. The CDR3 is 13 residues long. CDR1 is SEHNR, CDR2 FQNEAQ, per germline (reference sequence). Between the trimmed V and J ends, which lost 5 bases and 12 bases, there was a span of 14 bases.

The CDR3 sequence: CASSLAPGGPNYGYTF. CDR3 bases: TGTGCCAGCAGCTTAGCTCCAGGGGGCCCTAACTATGGCTACACCTTC. This sequence joins TRBV7-9 and TRBJ1-2; 8 bases match TRBD1. This CDR3 region has 16 residues. The germline gives CDR1 SEHNR, CDR2 FQNEAQ (reference sequence). The V and J ends lost 0 bases and 0 bases, in that order; junction bases with no gene match: 3.

This chain uses TRBV5-8 with TRBJ1-6; unclear D gene. The CDR3 runs 15 residues. CDR1 and CDR2 (germline): SGHTS, YDEGEE. Trimming pared 4 bases from V and 0 bases from J, leaving 8 bases between. The CDR3 reads CASSKGNSYNSPLHF. The CDR3 nucleotides are TGTGCCAGCAGCAAAGGGAACTCCTATAATTCACCCCTCCACTTT.

The chain recombines TRBV5-1 with TRBJ2-7; D not resolved. This CDR3 comprises 14 residues. With 4 bases removed from V and 1 base from J, the gap between germline ends came to 12 bases. The germline gives CDR1 SGHRS, CDR2 YFSETQ. For the CDR3, the DNA is TGCGCCAGCAGCCCTACGGACGGATCCTACGAGCAGTACTTC. Translated: CASSPTDGSYEQYF.

V is TRBV6-5 and J is TRBJ1-1; 7 nucleotides agree with TRBD1. The V gene's germline CDR1 is MNHEY and CDR2 SVGAGI. The CDR3 is made up of 13 amino acids. V shed 7 bases and J 6 bases; nucleotides not matched to a gene: 8. The CDR3 nucleotides are TGTGCCAGCAAAGACAGGGTCCAACCTGAAGCTTTCTTT. Amino acid sequence: CASKDRVQPEAFF.

The gene calls are TRBV27 and TRBJ1-1; D remains ambiguous. Germline V gene data show CDR1 as MNHEY and CDR2 as SMNVEV (reference sequence). CDR3 length equals 15 residues. The ends were cut back, 5 bases at V and 3 bases at J, with 16 bases in the middle. In nucleotides, the CDR3 is TGTGCCAGCAGTCTTAGGGCAGATAGGGACACTGAAGCTTTCTTT. This gives the protein CASSLRADRDTEAFF.

The table lists this clone with a count of one. This chain connects TRBV30 to TRBJ1-2, with 10 bases that match TRBD1. This CDR3 is 19 amino acids long. CDR1 and CDR2 (germline): GTSNPN, SVGIG (reference sequence). V shed 3 bases and J 2 bases; nucleotides not matched to a gene: 18. CDR3 nucleotide sequence: TGTGCCTGGAGGGCCCCGGGACAGGGGCGCGAAGGGGCCAACTATGGCTACACCTTC. Translated: CAWRAPGQGREGANYGYTF.